What follows are 17 T cell receptor beta chains derived from one specimen sequenced in a study of beta chain features in type 1 diabetes. What was sequenced were expressed TCRB transcripts, since all of the isolated RNA had been reverse transcribed. Data came from immunoSEQ multiplex PCR; TCRdb stores just in-frame clones and leaves some out. The table lists just over 450,000 clones, approximately 31% of them singletons, with more than 0.055% in the top ten. Sequenced material: naive CD4+ T cells from blood. The receptors come from a man aged 18 to 35 in good health.

This clone was found once. V is TRBV7-6 and J is TRBJ2-5; TRBD2 aligns across 9 bases. J gave up 3 bases and V 5 bases, and 4 bases lay outside the gene matches. Germline CDR1 is SGHVS and CDR2 is FNYEAQ. This CDR3 region has 14 residues. The CDR3 is CASSLLAGEETQYF. The CDR3 DNA sequence: TGTGCCAGCAGCCTACTAGCGGGTGAAGAGACCCAGTACTTC.

The rearrangement joins TRBV9 to TRBJ2-5; D might be TRBD1 (6 bases). The CDR3 totals 15 residues. The V end lost 0 bases, the J end lost 4 bases, and 13 bases lay between the germline ends. In germline, CDR1 is SGDLS, CDR2 YYNGEE. The CDR3 loop is CASSVGDTSGETQYF. The CDR3 bases are TGTGCCAGCAGCGTAGGGGACACGAGCGGAGAGACCCAGTACTTC.

The V gene is TRBV9, the J gene TRBJ2-7, with D maybe TRBD2 (5 bases). The V and J ends lost 0 bases and 5 bases respectively, with 9 bases between them. Germline CDR1 and CDR2: SGDLS and YYNGEE. This CDR3 is built from 13 residues. In DNA, the CDR3 is TGTGCCAGCAGCGTAGCAGAGCGGCACGAGCAGTACTTC. It specifies CASSVAERHEQYF.

V gene TRBV6-5 combines with J gene TRBJ2-5, with D unclear. CDR1 MNHEY and CDR2 SVGAGI come from the germline V gene. The CDR3 extends over 13 amino acids. Trimming removed 0 bases from V and 5 bases from J, with 7 bases in between. For the CDR3, the DNA is TGTGCCAGCAGTTACTCGATCTCGGAGACCCAGTACTTC. Protein product: CASSYSISETQYF.

This rearrangement joins TRBV7-8 to TRBJ2-5; 8 bases agree with TRBD2. CDR1 and CDR2 (germline): SGHVS, FQNEAQ. V lost 0 bases to trimming and J lost 0 bases; unmatched junction nucleotides: 3. The CDR3 has 16 amino acids. CDR3 sequence reads: CASSLASGTYQETQYF. The CDR3 nucleotides are TGTGCCAGCAGCTTAGCTAGCGGGACGTACCAAGAGACCCAGTACTTC.

The chain couples TRBV15 to TRBJ2-1; 8 bases map to TRBD2. The CDR3 is made up of 16 amino acids. The ends lost 0 bases at V and 7 bases at J; junction bases unmatched: 8. Germline V gene data show CDR1 as LNHNV and CDR2 as YYDKDF (reference sequence). DNA for the CDR3: TGTGCCACCAGCAGAGATCGGGGTAGCGGGGAAAATGAGCAGTTCTTC. This translates into CATSRDRGSGENEQFF.

The chain joins TRBV7-9 to TRBJ2-7; no definite D call. Per the germline V gene, CDR1 is SEHNR and CDR2 is FQNEAQ (reference sequence). The V gene lost 1 base and the J gene lost 13 bases, with 17 bases spanning the gap. CDR3 length: 13 amino acids. The CDR3 loop reads CASSLGASKTYYF. The DNA for the CDR3 is TGTGCCAGCAGCTTAGGGGCGTCCAAAACCTATTACTTC. Filled out from reference TRBV7-9 and TRBJ2-7, the complete variable domain reads DTGVSQNPRHKITKRGQNVTFRCDPISEHNRLYWYRQTLGQGPEFLTYFQNEAQLEKSRLLSDRFSAERPKGSFSTLEIQRTEQGDSAMYLCASSLGASKTYYFGPGTRLTVT.

This clone came up once. A much larger clone sits a single nucleotide away, making a read error possible. Other DNA sequences in this specimen translate into the identical CDR3. The rearrangement uses TRBV30 and TRBJ2-1, with a possible D match to TRBD2 (6 bases). Germline V gene data show CDR1 as GTSNPN and CDR2 as SVGIG (reference sequence). This CDR3 has 13 amino acids. V lost 3 bases, J lost 1 base, and 7 bases lay in between. The DNA for the CDR3 is TGTGCCTGGAGCGGAGGGTCCTACAATGAGCAGTTCTTC. It translates to CAWSGGSYNEQFF.

This chain links TRBV5-4 with TRBJ2-7; TRBD1 matches at 7 bases. CDR1 is SGHNT, CDR2 YYREEE, per germline (reference sequence). Trimming at V came to 0 bases and at J to 6 bases, leaving 6 bases not matched to a gene. This CDR3 contains 14 residues. CDR3 region: CASSLEQGSGEQYF. Written as DNA, the CDR3 is TGTGCCAGCAGCTTGGAACAGGGGTCGGGCGAGCAGTACTTC.

The chain uses TRBV4-3 and TRBJ1-2; no clear D. CDR3 length: 16 residues. Germline assignment: CDR1 LGHNA and CDR2 YSLEER. Between the trimmed V and J ends, which lost 4 bases and 8 bases, there was a span of 23 bases. CDR3 nucleotides: TGCGCCAGCAGCCCGACTGTTCTCCAACGCTATAGAGGCTACACCTTC. The encoded protein is CASSPTVLQRYRGYTF.

A single count supports this clone. The rearrangement links TRBV4-3 to TRBJ1-5; D unclear. The V gene's germline CDR1 is LGHNA and CDR2 YSLEER. CDR3 size: 15 residues. Deletions cut 0 bases from V and 5 bases from J, with 11 bases between. The CDR3 nucleotides read TGCGCCAGCAGCCAAGATTTGACACTTTATCAGCCCCAGCATTTT. This gives the protein CASSQDLTLYQPQHF.

In its sample, this clone was seen a few times. The CDR3 is CASSALDYNEQFF. The CDR3 bases are TGTGCCAGCAGTGCTCTAGACTACAATGAGCAGTTCTTC. The chain carries TRBV6-1 and TRBJ2-1; D unresolved. Trimming pared 4 bases from V and 3 bases from J, leaving 7 bases between. Germline lookup yields CDR1 MNHNS and CDR2 SASEGT. The length of the CDR3 is 13 residues.

This clone was picked up a small number of times. The V call is TRBV29-1, the J call TRBJ2-1; the match to TRBD2 covers 11 bases. The germline gives CDR1 SQVTM, CDR2 ANQGSEA. The CDR3 is 13 residues long. The J segment lost 10 bases and the V segment lost 7 bases, leaving 9 bases of the junction unmatched. CDR3 region: CSAILAGVSEQFF. In DNA, the CDR3 is TGCAGCGCCATACTAGCGGGAGTTTCCGAGCAGTTCTTC.

This clone was observed a single time. V usage is TRBV5-1 and J usage is TRBJ1-1; D may be TRBD1 (5 bases). Germline CDR1 SGHRS, CDR2 YFSETQ. V gave up 0 bases and J gave up 2 bases, with 14 bases separating them. The CDR3 consists of 16 residues. CDR3 region: CASSLAVGGLNTEAFF. The CDR3, as DNA: TGCGCCAGCAGCTTGGCTGTCGGGGGACTTAACACTGAAGCTTTCTTT.

This clone was observed a few times. The chain employs TRBV5-1 and TRBJ2-1; 9 bases fit TRBD2. After removal of 3 bases from V and 9 bases from J, the junction contained 10 bases not matched to a gene. The germline gives CDR1 SGHRS, CDR2 YFSETQ. CDR3 length equals 15 residues. CDR3 sequence reads: CASSSGLASGAEQFF. DNA of the CDR3: TGCGCCAGCAGCTCTGGACTAGCGTCAGGCGCTGAGCAGTTCTTC. Complete variable domain (other parts from reference TRBV5-1 and TRBJ2-1): KAGVTQTPRYLIKTRGQQVTLSCSPISGHRSVSWYQQTPGQGLQFLFEYFSETQRNKGNFPGRFSGRQFSNSRSEMNVSTLELGDSALYLCASSSGLASGAEQFFGPGTRLTVL.

This clone was detected a few times. Other nucleotide sequences in the sample specify the same CDR3. The chain links TRBV29-1 to TRBJ2-1; 13 positions match TRBD2. The CDR3 covers 14 residues. From germline, CDR1 is SQVTM and CDR2 ANQGSEA. V was clipped by 3 bases and J by 10 bases; unmatched bases: 6. CDR3 in DNA: TGCAGCGTTGACGGACTAGCGGGAGTCGACGAGCAGTTCTTC. Amino acid sequence: CSVDGLAGVDEQFF.

The chain employs TRBV6-1 and TRBJ1-2; D gene unclear. The V end was cut by 4 bases, the J end by 1 base, with 13 bases between. Germline CDR1 MNHNS, CDR2 SASEGT. The CDR3 spans 15 residues. The CDR3, as DNA: TGTGCCAGCAGTGGCGTAGAGATCTTTAACTATGGCTACACCTTC. Residues: CASSGVEIFNYGYTF.